This T cell receptor beta chain was documented in a study of blood T cell repertoires in COVID-19 (dated by TCRdb to 2018 to 2021). Concerning the study at large: Collaborator samples came from the United States, Italy and Spain and covered acute and convalescent phases of COVID-19. Nearly every sample came with metadata listing a de-identified subject ID, COVID-19 status, age in years and sex. A freely available public database, intended as a resource for researchers studying the immune response to SARS-CoV-2, is where the repertoires were released. Subjects who had been exposed to COVID-19, were actively infected with it, or had recovered from it provided the deeply sampled blood TCRbeta repertoires that made up the dataset. Where HLA class I and class II types were available, the types were taken from metadata supplied by the sample provider, not from assay-based typing. The prospective study material was composed of cDNA or gDNA derived from T cells, B-cell-depleted T cells, or PBMCs. Samples were obtained from the ongoing ImmuneRACE study (first 160 participants) and from over a thousand subjects provided by 6 global collaborators.

Notes on this clone: The specificity of this receptor is unknown. Base quality data are lacking; no much larger clone is found one base away.

Taken from cysteine to phenylalanine, the CDR3 has 13 residues. Left in the record is the CDR3 DNA by itself, 39 bases read in frame from the first base. CDR1 and CDR2 (LNHDA, SQIVND) derive from the germline V gene (reference sequence). Relative to germline, V is 7 bases shorter and J is 0 bases shorter, with 9 bases between their ends. On the study overall, not on this receptor specifically: How much clinical and demographic metadata was included differed by source and by participant, and the metadata was provided uncurated.

The immunoSEQ Assay, a bias-controlled multiplex PCR, was used to amplify TCRbeta CDR3 regions from genomic DNA. The authors' pipeline ran thus. Nucleated cell counts per sample were estimated from amplification of reference gene primers within the assay. Sequence reads were collapsed and filtered to measure the absolute abundance of every unique TCRbeta CDR3 rearrangement. For each sample, productive Simpson clonality was calculated by taking the square root of Simpson's diversity index across productive rearrangements. Held by TCRdb, this immuneACCESS table contains in-frame sequences only and omits some clones. Under half of the omission traces to an unresolved V gene where checked; the cause of the rest is unknown. From that table come the V and J calls and clone size; the DNA was used to work out D and trimming. This sample gives about 300,000 clones in total; 85% to 90% of them show up just once. Jointly, the top ten make up about 4.5% of the sample.

Participants in the prospective study were aged roughly 18 to 100 years, lived in 24 United States geographic areas, and enrolled through a virtual design. To assign participants to cohorts, the prospective study relied on clinical history that participants themselves reported in a screening survey and a study questionnaire. Each participant in the prospective study had whole blood, serum and a nasopharyngeal or oropharyngeal swab collected by mobile phlebotomists. Prospective study participants could optionally give additional blood draws and questionnaires over an approximately two-month period. Before DNA extraction, prospective study blood samples were shipped either frozen or at room temperature.

The rearranged segments are TRBV19 and TRBJ1-2, with no confident D gene call. The receptor was isolated from a woman aged 18-30 years with acute COVID-19. Material: PBMCs or T cells enriched from blood (not recorded which). Read as DNA, the sequence is TGTGCCAGTACCCCGGGTGCTAACTATGGCTACACCTTC. Protein translation: CASTPGANYGYTF.